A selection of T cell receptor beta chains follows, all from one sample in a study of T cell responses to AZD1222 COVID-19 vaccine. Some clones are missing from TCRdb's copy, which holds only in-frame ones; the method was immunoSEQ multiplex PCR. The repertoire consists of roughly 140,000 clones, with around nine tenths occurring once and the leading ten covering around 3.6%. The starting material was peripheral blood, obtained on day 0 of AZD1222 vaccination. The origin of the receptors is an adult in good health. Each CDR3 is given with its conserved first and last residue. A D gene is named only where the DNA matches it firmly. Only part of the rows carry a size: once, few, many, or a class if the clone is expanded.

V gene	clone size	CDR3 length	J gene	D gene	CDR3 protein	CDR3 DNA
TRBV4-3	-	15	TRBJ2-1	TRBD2	CASSQAGTSDWEQFF	TGCGCCAGCAGCCAGGCCGGGACTAGCGATTGGGAGCAGTTCTTC
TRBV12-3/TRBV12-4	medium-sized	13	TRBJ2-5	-	CASSSGYQETQYF	TGTGCCAGCAGTTCAGGGTACCAAGAGACCCAGTACTTC
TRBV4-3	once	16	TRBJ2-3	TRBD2	CASSQEAGGRSDTQYF	TGCGCCAGCAGCCAAGAGGCGGGAGGGCGCTCAGATACGCAGTATTTT
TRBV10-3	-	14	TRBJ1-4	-	CAIIEAPKAEKLFF	TGTGCCATCATTGAAGCCCCGAAGGCCGAAAAACTGTTTTTT
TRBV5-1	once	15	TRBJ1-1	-	CASSWGTATGTEAFF	TGCGCCAGCAGCTGGGGGACCGCTACGGGGACTGAAGCTTTCTTT
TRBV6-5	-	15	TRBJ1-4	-	CASSRSWTVNEKLFF	TGTGCCAGCAGCCGCTCTTGGACGGTTAATGAAAAACTGTTTTTT
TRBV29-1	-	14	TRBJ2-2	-	CSVGTAVGTGELFF	TGCAGCGTTGGGACAGCCGTGGGCACCGGGGAGCTGTTTTTT
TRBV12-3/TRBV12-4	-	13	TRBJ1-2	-	CASSPGGSGGYTF	TGTGCCAGCAGCCCAGGAGGTTCTGGTGGCTACACCTTC
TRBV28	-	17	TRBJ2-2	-	CASSFPGVGGSTGELFF	TGTGCCAGCAGTTTCCCGGGGGTTGGGGGGAGCACCGGGGAGCTGTTTTTT
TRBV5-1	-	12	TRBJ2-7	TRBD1	CASSPDRDEQYF	TGCGCCAGCAGCCCCGACAGGGACGAGCAGTACTTC
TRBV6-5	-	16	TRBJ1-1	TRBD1	CASSYSKGGAVTEAFF	TGTGCCAGCAGTTACTCGAAAGGGGGCGCGGTCACTGAAGCTTTCTTT
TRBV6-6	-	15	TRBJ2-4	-	CASTLSSGHKNIQYF	TGTGCCAGCACCCTAAGTTCGGGGCACAAAAACATTCAGTACTTC
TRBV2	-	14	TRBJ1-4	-	CASSPTGKVEKLFF	TGTGCCAGCAGCCCCACAGGGAAGGTTGAAAAACTGTTTTTT
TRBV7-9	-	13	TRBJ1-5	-	CASSFEGYQPQHF	TGTGCCAGCAGCTTCGAAGGATATCAGCCCCAGCATTTT
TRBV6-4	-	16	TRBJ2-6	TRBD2	CASSPGTSFGANVLTF	TGTGCCAGCAGTCCCGGGACTAGCTTTGGGGCCAACGTCCTGACTTTC